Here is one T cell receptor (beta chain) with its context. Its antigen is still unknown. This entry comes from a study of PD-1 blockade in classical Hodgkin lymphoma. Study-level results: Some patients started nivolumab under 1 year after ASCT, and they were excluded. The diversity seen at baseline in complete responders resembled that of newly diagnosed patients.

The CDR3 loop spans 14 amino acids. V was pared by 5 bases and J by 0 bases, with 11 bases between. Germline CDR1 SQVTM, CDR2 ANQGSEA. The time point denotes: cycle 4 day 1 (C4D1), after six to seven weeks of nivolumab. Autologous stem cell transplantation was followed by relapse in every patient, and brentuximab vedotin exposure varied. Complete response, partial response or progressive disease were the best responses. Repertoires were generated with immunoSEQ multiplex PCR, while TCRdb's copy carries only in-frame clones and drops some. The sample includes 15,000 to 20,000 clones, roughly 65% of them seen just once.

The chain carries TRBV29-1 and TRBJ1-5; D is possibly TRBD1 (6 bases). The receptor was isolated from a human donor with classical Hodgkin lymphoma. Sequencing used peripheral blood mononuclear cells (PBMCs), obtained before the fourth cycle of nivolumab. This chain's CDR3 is CSVNPGHSNQPQHF. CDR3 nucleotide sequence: TGCAGCGTTAACCCGGGACATAGCAATCAGCCCCAGCATTTT.